A single sample gave rise to the 22 T cell receptor beta chains below, sequenced in a study of T cell clonality in common variable immunodeficiency. Study results and limitations: Common variable immunodeficiency TCR beta sequences reportedly had fewer deletions and N-nucleotide insertions.

Data came from immunoSEQ multiplex PCR; TCRdb stores just in-frame clones and leaves some out. Listed for the sample are about 28,000 clones, none seen a single time. Their recognized antigens are unknown. The specimen was peripheral blood mononuclear cells. The origin of the receptors is a human donor with common variable immunodeficiency.

Partial CDR3 DNA: TGTGCCAGTAGTATAGATCATTATGGGACAGGGAATGGC. This translates into CASSIDHYGTGNG. Given in full, the CDR3 is CASSIDHYGTGNGYTF. The chain employs TRBV19 and TRBJ1-2; 9 bases line up with TRBD1. The CDR3 is cut off 3 residues early in the read; its end comes from the germline J gene. The V gene end was trimmed by 0 bases and the J gene end by 6 bases; junction bases not matched to a gene: 8. The CDR3 length is 16 residues. Germline loops: CDR1 LNHDA, CDR2 SQIVND (reference sequence).

This clone has a handful of counts. The read ends 3 residues before the CDR3 terminus; that terminus is restored from the germline J gene. The gene calls are TRBV7-3 and TRBJ2-5; 7 bases fit TRBD2. This CDR3 is built from 14 residues. CDR1 is SGHTA, CDR2 FQGTGA, per germline. The DNA read from the CDR3 is TGTGCCAGCAGCACTGGGACGGGGGGAGGCACC. It is translated as CASSTGTGGGT. The full CDR3 sequence reads CASSTGTGGGTQYF.

The sample holds a few counts of this clone. The read ends 3 residues early relative to the CDR3; the germline J gene fills the gap. The chain uses TRBV20-1 and TRBJ2-5, with D tentatively TRBD2 (6 bases). The germline gives CDR1 DFQATT, CDR2 SNEGSKA (reference sequence). Trimming took 5 bases from V and 1 from J, leaving 17 bases between them. CDR3 length equals 15 residues. The sequenced CDR3 bases are TGCAGTGCTGCCAGGCGGGGTGTATTCCAAGAGACC. Protein sequence: CSAARRGVFQET. In full, the CDR3 reads CSAARRGVFQETQYF.

The table lists this clone with many counts. From the germline J gene comes the end of the CDR3, since the read stops 3 residues before it. The chain carries TRBV5-1 and TRBJ1-2; 7 positions agree with TRBD1. Per germline, CDR1 SGHRS and CDR2 YFSETQ. Losses at the gene ends were 1 base for V and 2 bases for J; bases not matched to a gene: 2. The CDR3 loop spans 14 amino acids. The CDR3 protein is CASSLSGQNYGYTF. CDR3 DNA, as far as it was read: TGCGCCAGCAGCTTGTCGGGACAGAACTATGGC.

Remarks on this clone: The sequence runs out 3 residues before the end of the CDR3; the remainder is reconstructed from the germline J gene. The rearrangement links TRBV19 to TRBJ2-7; D is undetermined. CDR3 size: 15 residues. Germline lookup yields CDR1 LNHDA and CDR2 SQIVND (reference sequence). V was cut by 5 bases and J by 2 bases, with 16 bases left in between. The sequenced part of the CDR3 DNA is TGTGCCAGTAGTGCCCAAAAGAAACCTACCTACGAG. This translates into CASSAQKKPTYE. The whole CDR3 reads CASSAQKKPTYEQYF.

In this sample, this clone turned up a few times. The read halts 3 residues ahead of the CDR3 end, with the missing end drawn from the germline J gene. The V gene is TRBV6-2 or TRBV6-3, the J gene TRBJ1-2; a possible D gene is TRBD1 (6 bases). CDR1 is MNHEY and CDR2 is SVGEGT in the germline V gene. The CDR3 length is 15 residues. The sequenced part of the CDR3 DNA is TGTGCCAGCAGTTCCAAGGGGATGGGGGCAAGCGGC. Residues: CASSSKGMGASG. In full, the CDR3 is CASSSKGMGASGYTF.

The sample holds a few counts of this clone. Sequencing ends 3 residues short of the CDR3 end; the germline J gene provides the rest. The chain is built from TRBV7-9 and TRBJ2-2; TRBD1 agrees at 11 bases. Trimming took 5 bases from V and 3 from J; bases not matched to a gene: 2. Looked up from germline, CDR1 is SEHNR and CDR2 is FQNEAQ (reference sequence). There are 15 residues in the CDR3. The sequenced CDR3 bases are TGTGCCAGCAGCCCGGGACAGGGGGACACCGGGGAG. Its translation: CASSPGQGDTGE. The entire CDR3 sequence reads CASSPGQGDTGELFF.

This clone has just a few counts. A read error may be the cause here, since a much bigger clone is one base away. The CDR3 goes on 3 residues after the read ends, and that part is filled in from the germline J gene. Other nucleotide sequences from this sample produce the same CDR3. The chain couples TRBV2 to TRBJ1-3; 7 positions match TRBD1. CDR1 and CDR2 from the germline V gene are SNHLY and FYNNEI. V lost 0 bases and J lost 4; bases outside the gene matches: 12. The CDR3 loop spans 18 amino acids. The part of the CDR3 DNA that was read is TGTGCCAGCAGTGAAGCAGAGGGACAGCCAGTCTCGGGAAACACC. As protein: CASSEAEGQPVSGNT. The complete CDR3 reads CASSEAEGQPVSGNTIYF.

This clone was seen more than once but under ten times. The CDR3 goes on 3 residues after the read ends, and that part is filled in from the germline J gene. V gene TRBV7-2 combines with J gene TRBJ2-6, with D unresolved. CDR3 size: 13 residues. Germline V lookup: CDR1 SGHTA, CDR2 FQGNSA. Deletions cut 9 bases from V and 2 bases from J, with 8 bases between. The CDR3 sequence: CASTQAGANVLTF. Incomplete CDR3 DNA: TGTGCCAGTACTCAGGCTGGGGCCAACGTC.

This clone has ten or more counts. The read ends 3 residues shy of where the CDR3 ends; the end is completed using the germline J gene. This chain uses TRBV20-1 with TRBJ2-5; 10 nucleotides line up with TRBD2. Per germline, CDR1 DFQATT and CDR2 SNEGSKA (reference sequence). This CDR3 is 16 amino acids long. J gave up 1 base and V 0 bases, and 5 bases lay outside the gene matches. The sequenced part of the CDR3 DNA is TGCAGTGCTAGAGAAGGTAGCGGGGGGTCCCAAGAGACC. It translates to CSAREGSGGSQET. The entire CDR3 is CSAREGSGGSQETQYF.

As to this clone: The sequenced fragment ends 3 residues before the CDR3 boundary, so the rest is inferred from the germline J gene. This chain joins TRBV2 and TRBJ1-3; D call uncertain. This CDR3 is 15 amino acids long. CDR1 and CDR2 (germline): SNHLY, FYNNEI. V lost 8 bases, J lost 0 bases, and 14 bases lay in between. The CDR3 loop reads CASVVGGDSGNTIYF. The covered CDR3 bases are TGTGCCAGCGTGGTCGGCGGTGACTCTGGAAACACC. Combining the CDR3 with reference TRBV2 and TRBJ1-3 gives the whole variable domain EPEVTQTPSHQVTQMGQEVILRCVPISNHLYFYWYRQILGQKVEFLVSFYNNEISEKSEIFDDQFSVERPDGSNFTLKIRSTKLEDSAMYFCASVVGGDSGNTIYFGEGSWLTVV.

In its sample, this clone is medium-sized. Sequencing ends 3 residues short of the CDR3 end; the germline J gene provides the rest. This chain links TRBV7-6 with TRBJ1-2, with D possibly being TRBD1 (6 bases). CDR3 length equals 13 residues. Germline CDR1 SGHVS, CDR2 FNYEAQ. V dropped 1 base and J dropped 7 bases, with 10 bases sitting between them. The DNA read from the CDR3 is TGTGCCAGCAGCTTAGAGAGGGGGGGTGGC. It encodes CASSLERGGG. Given in full, the CDR3 is CASSLERGGGYTF. The whole variable domain, filled in from reference TRBV7-6 and TRBJ1-2, reads GAGVSQSPRYKVTKRGQDVALRCDPISGHVSLYWYRQALGQGPEFLTYFNYEAQQDKSGLPNDRFSAERPEGSISTLTIQRTEQRDSAMYRCASSLERGGGYTFGSGTRLTVV.

As to this clone: The CDR3 extends 3 residues past the end of the read, so its final part is completed from the germline J gene. The chain uses TRBV7-8 and TRBJ1-1; 10 nucleotides agree with TRBD1. The CDR3 length is 14 residues. The J segment lost 1 base and the V segment lost 7 bases, leaving 3 bases of the junction unmatched. The germline V gene encodes CDR1 SGHVS and CDR2 FQNEAQ. CDR3 sequence reads: CASTDRGANTEAFF. Incomplete CDR3 DNA: TGTGCCAGCACGGACAGGGGGGCGAACACTGAA.

Comment on this clone: The CDR3 goes on 3 residues after the read ends, and that part is filled in from the germline J gene. The V and J genes are TRBV6-2 or TRBV6-3 and TRBJ2-5; 11 positions match TRBD1. Trimming removed 6 bases from V and 2 bases from J; junction bases left unmatched: 2. The CDR3 is 14 amino acids. Germline CDR1 is MNHEY and CDR2 is SVGEGT. This chain's CDR3 is CASRDRGRQETQYF. CDR3 DNA (partial): TGTGCCAGCAGGGACAGGGGGCGGCAAGAGACC.

This clone was detected a few times. Sequencing ends 3 residues short of the CDR3 end; the germline J gene provides the rest. The J gene is TRBJ2-1, the V gene TRBV7-6, with D possibly being TRBD1 (6 bases). Trimming took off 2 bases at V and 2 bases at J, with 10 bases between the two ends. Germline values: CDR1 SGHVS, CDR2 FNYEAQ. The CDR3 consists of 15 residues. CDR3 in amino acids: CASSLRGGTYNEQFF. The CDR3 DNA, read in part, is TGTGCCAGCAGCTTACGAGGGGGTACCTACAATGAG.

This clone was detected ten times or more. The CDR3 is cut off 3 residues early in the read; its end comes from the germline J gene. This chain joins TRBV29-1 and TRBJ1-1; 8 bases agree with TRBD1. The V and J ends lost 0 bases and 5 bases, in that order; junction bases with no gene match: 2. The CDR3 is 13 amino acids. The germline CDR1 and CDR2 sequences are SQVTM and ANQGSEA. CDR3 amino acids: CSVEEQGGTEAFF. Incomplete CDR3 DNA: TGCAGCGTTGAAGAACAGGGGGGGACTGAA.

Concerning this clone: The sequence runs out 3 residues before the end of the CDR3; the remainder is reconstructed from the germline J gene. This sequence joins TRBV7-2 and TRBJ2-5; 10 nucleotides line up with TRBD1. The V gene end was trimmed by 7 bases and the J gene end by 4 bases; junction bases not matched to a gene: 9. The CDR3 runs 15 residues. CDR1 SGHTA and CDR2 FQGNSA come from the germline V gene. The CDR3 here is CASTTGQGVIETQYF. CDR3 DNA (partial): TGTGCCAGCACGACCGGACAGGGGGTTATAGAGACC.

This clone was detected many times. Read data end 3 residues before the CDR3 end; the end is taken from the germline J gene. The V gene is TRBV7-9, the J gene TRBJ1-1, with D maybe TRBD1 (6 bases). The germline V gene has CDR1 SEHNR and CDR2 FQNEAQ (reference sequence). The CDR3 consists of 13 residues. Deletions cut 5 bases from V and 1 base from J, with 8 bases between. Incomplete CDR3 DNA: TGTGCCAGCAGCCCCAGGGGGAACACTGAA. This translates into CASSPRGNTE. From start to end, the CDR3 is CASSPRGNTEAFF.

This clone was observed a few times. With the read ending 3 residues before the CDR3 end, the germline J gene is used to fill in that end. The chain links TRBV6-1 to TRBJ1-2; the D is unclear. The CDR3 is made up of 16 amino acids. Looked up from germline, CDR1 is MNHNS and CDR2 is SASEGT. V was pared by 4 bases and J by 2 bases, with 17 bases between. Incomplete CDR3 DNA: TGTGCCAGCAGTGCCGAGGCGGGCCATCAGAACTATGGC. The encoded protein is CASSAEAGHQNYG. The full CDR3 reads CASSAEAGHQNYGYTF.

This clone was recorded at least ten times. The sequence runs out 3 residues before the end of the CDR3; the remainder is reconstructed from the germline J gene. This chain links TRBV30 with TRBJ2-2; possible D gene TRBD2, 5 bases. V dropped 8 bases and J dropped 2 bases, with 15 bases sitting between them. Germline V gene sequence: CDR1 GTSNPN, CDR2 SVGIG (reference sequence). The length of the CDR3 is 14 residues. Incomplete CDR3 DNA: TGTGCCCGAGGGCACATCGGAAACACCGGGGAG. Translating it yields CARGHIGNTGE. The entire CDR3 reads CARGHIGNTGELFF.

In this sample, this clone turned up a few times. The read ends 3 residues before the CDR3 terminus; that terminus is restored from the germline J gene. This chain joins TRBV13 and TRBJ2-1, with a tentative D call TRBD2 (6 bases). The V end lost 3 bases, the J end lost 6 bases, and 15 bases lay between the germline ends. Germline V CDR1 and CDR2: PRHDT, FYEKMQ (reference sequence). The CDR3 length is 15 residues. CDR3: CASSFSGTPINEQFF. The sequenced CDR3 bases are TGTGCCAGCAGCTTTTCCGGGACTCCTATCAATGAG.

This clone was seen many times. The sequence runs out 3 residues before the end of the CDR3; the remainder is reconstructed from the germline J gene. The rearrangement uses TRBV11-3 and TRBJ2-1, with 7 bases identical to TRBD2. The ends lost 0 bases at V and 4 bases at J; junction bases unmatched: 3. Germline V gene lookup returns CDR1 SGHNT and CDR2 YENEEA. The CDR3 consists of 15 residues. The CDR3 region is CASSLDGGLYNEQFF. CDR3 bases read: TGTGCCAGCAGCTTAGACGGGGGACTATACAATGAG.